A selection of T cell receptor beta chains follows, all from one sample in a study of cytomegalovirus exposure and HLA in healthy donors. The data were produced by immunoSEQ multiplex PCR, yet TCRdb's version contains in-frame clones alone and is incomplete. The sample lists roughly 75,000 clones, around 94% occurring once. Sequencing was performed on PBMCs. These receptors all stem from a woman younger than 30 in good health and CMV-seronegative. The CDR3 runs from the conserved cysteine through the conserved F or W. A D gene is named only where the DNA matches it firmly. Expanded clones get a size class; other rows say once, few or many, or leave the size out.

j_gene,d_gene,v_gene,abundance,CDR3nt,CDR3aa
TRBJ1-2,NA,TRBV7-9,NA,TGTGCCAGCAGCTATGAACAGGGAAAGTACTATGGCTACACCTTC,CASSYEQGKYYGYTF
TRBJ2-7,NA,TRBV5-5,NA,TGTGCCAGCAGCCCCCACAGCGTCGACTACTACGAGCAGTACTTC,CASSPHSVDYYEQYF
TRBJ2-2,NA,TRBV7-6,NA,TGTGCCAGCAGCCCCAGGCAATCGAACACCGGGGAGCTGTTTTTT,CASSPRQSNTGELFF
TRBJ2-7,TRBD1,TRBV7-2,NA,TGTGCCAGCAGCTTACGACAGACAGGGTATAACGAGCAGTACTTC,CASSLRQTGYNEQYF
TRBJ2-3,TRBD2,TRBV7-2,once,TGTGCCAGCAGCCAGCCGGGACTAGCGGGAGCAGATACGCAGTATTTT,CASSQPGLAGADTQYF
TRBJ1-1,TRBD1,TRBV4-1,NA,TGCGCCAGCAGCCAGACAGGGGAGACTGAAGCTTTCTTT,CASSQTGETEAFF
TRBJ2-3,TRBD2,TRBV9,NA,TGTGCCAGCAGCGCTCTTATCCGAGCGGGGGGGCGAGATACGCAGTATTTT,CASSALIRAGGRDTQYF
TRBJ2-7,TRBD2,TRBV2,NA,TGTGCCAGCAGTGATCCAGGACTAGTTCGTTACTTC,CASSDPGLVRYF
TRBJ1-4,NA,TRBV6-5,NA,TGTGCCAGCAGTTATCTAGCAACTAATGAAAAACTGTTTTTT,CASSYLATNEKLFF
TRBJ2-5,NA,TRBV5-1,NA,TGCGCCAGCAGCTCCCCAGGGGAAGGGATACAAGAGACCCAGTACTTC,CASSSPGEGIQETQYF
TRBJ2-2,NA,TRBV29-1,NA,TGCAGCGCTGGGGAGGAGGGGGCGCCGAACACCGGGGAGCTGTTTTTT,CSAGEEGAPNTGELFF
TRBJ2-5,TRBD1,TRBV7-9,NA,TGTGCCAGCAGCTTAGATAAAGGACAGGGGCAAGAGACCCAGTACTTC,CASSLDKGQGQETQYF
TRBJ1-3,TRBD1,TRBV9,NA,TGTGCCAGCAGCGCCCGGGACAGAGGGCCTGGAAACACCATATATTTT,CASSARDRGPGNTIYF
TRBJ1-2,TRBD1,TRBV6-5,NA,TGTGCCAGCAGTTACTCTCGGTCAGGGGGCGACTATGGCTACACCTTC,CASSYSRSGGDYGYTF
TRBJ2-5,NA,TRBV7-2,NA,TGTGCCAGCAGCCTCGATTCGGGGGCCCAGTACTTC,CASSLDSGAQYF
TRBJ2-6,NA,TRBV4-3,NA,TGCGCCAGCAGCCAAGGCGGGTATGGCACTGGGGCCAACGTCCTGACTTTC,CASSQGGYGTGANVLTF
TRBJ1-2,TRBD1,TRBV28,NA,TGTGCCAGCGGGACAGGAGAGCTTAACTATGGCTACACCTTC,CASGTGELNYGYTF
TRBJ2-2,NA,TRBV4-1,NA,TGCGCCAGCAGCCACCCCGTAGCGCCAGACCGTGAGTCCGGGGAGCTGTTTTTT,CASSHPVAPDRESGELFF
TRBJ1-5,TRBD1,TRBV19,once,TGTGCCAGTTCGACAGGGCATGGCAATCAGCCCCAGCATTTT,CASSTGHGNQPQHF
TRBJ2-7,TRBD1,TRBV5-1,once,TGCGCCAGCCAACAGGGGTACGAGCAGTACTTC,CASQQGYEQYF
TRBJ2-1,TRBD2,TRBV5-1,NA,TGCGCCAGCAGCTCACATCTAGCGGGAGTGAATGAGCAGTTCTTC,CASSSHLAGVNEQFF
TRBJ1-2,NA,TRBV9,NA,TGTGCCACCTTAGACAGGATCTATGGCTACACCTTC,CATLDRIYGYTF
TRBJ2-3,NA,TRBV7-2,NA,TGTGCCAGCAGCCATCCAGATACGCAGTATTTT,CASSHPDTQYF
TRBJ2-1,NA,TRBV4-1,NA,TGCGCCAGCAGCCAATACATCACTAGTACAAATGAGCAGTTCTTC,CASSQYITSTNEQFF
TRBJ2-3,TRBD2,TRBV5-1,once,TGCGCCAGCAGCTTGGCGTTAGCGGGAGGGCCGGGAGATACGCAGTATTTT,CASSLALAGGPGDTQYF
TRBJ2-3,NA,TRBV7-9,NA,TGTGCCAGCAATTCTGTGTCTTATGGCTCTAGTCTTGGCACAGATACGCAGTATTTT,CASNSVSYGSSLGTDTQYF
TRBJ2-1,TRBD1,TRBV6-5,NA,TGTGCCAGCAGTTCGGGACAGGGGGAATACAATGAGCAGTTCTTC,CASSSGQGEYNEQFF
TRBJ2-6,NA,TRBV6-1,NA,TGTGCCAGCACAGGCAGAGTCTCTGGGGCCAACGTCCTGACTTTC,CASTGRVSGANVLTF
TRBJ2-7,TRBD1,TRBV2,NA,TGTGCCAGCAGTGCCCGGGACAGGCAATACGAGCAGTACTTC,CASSARDRQYEQYF
TRBJ1-1,NA,TRBV11-2,NA,TGTGCCAGCAGCTTAGGTATGAACACTGAAGCTTTCTTT,CASSLGMNTEAFF
TRBJ2-7,TRBD2,TRBV28,NA,TGTGCCAGCATTCCGGGACTAGCGCCCCACGAGCAGTACTTC,CASIPGLAPHEQYF
TRBJ2-5,TRBD2,TRBV30,NA,TGTGCCTGGCGGGGGGTCCAAGAGACCCAGTACTTC,CAWRGVQETQYF
TRBJ2-7,TRBD2,TRBV4-1,NA,TGCGCCAGCAGCCAAGGTCCCCTGGGGGCGGGAGGGTACCACGAGCAGTACTTC,CASSQGPLGAGGYHEQYF
TRBJ2-7,NA,TRBV5-6,NA,TGTGCCAGCAGCTTGTGGTTCGGCGGAACCTACGAGCAGTACTTC,CASSLWFGGTYEQYF
TRBJ2-5,NA,TRBV4-1,NA,TGCGCCAGCAGCGGTCTAGCGAATCAAGAGACCCAGTACTTC,CASSGLANQETQYF
TRBJ1-1,NA,TRBV7-9,NA,TGTGCCAGCAGGGGGCCCCCGGGCTTTACTGAAGCTTTCTTT,CASRGPPGFTEAFF
TRBJ2-1,TRBD1,TRBV7-6,NA,TGTGCCAGCAGCTTACGGACAGGCAGAAGTTACAATGAGCAGTTCTTC,CASSLRTGRSYNEQFF
TRBJ1-2,NA,TRBV7-9,once,TGTGCCAGCAGCTCCTCCACGACAGATTACTCCGGATTTAACTATGGCTACACCTTC,CASSSSTTDYSGFNYGYTF
TRBJ2-7,NA,TRBV6-5,NA,TGTGCCAGCAGTTACCAGTGGCAGTCCTACGAGCAGTACTTC,CASSYQWQSYEQYF
TRBJ1-2,NA,TRBV10-3,once,TGTGCCATCAGTGAGTCGACAGAAAACTATGGCTACACCTTC,CAISESTENYGYTF
TRBJ2-7,TRBD1,TRBV7-9,few,TGTGCCAGCAGCTTAGGGACGACAGGGGAGGACGAGCAGTACTTC,CASSLGTTGEDEQYF
TRBJ2-3,NA,TRBV4-1,few,TGCGCCAGCAGCCTAACTAGCCCAGTCACAGATACGCAGTATTTT,CASSLTSPVTDTQYF
TRBJ2-1,NA,TRBV6-1,NA,TGTGCCAGCAGTGAGGTACTCCACAATGAGCAGTTCTTC,CASSEVLHNEQFF